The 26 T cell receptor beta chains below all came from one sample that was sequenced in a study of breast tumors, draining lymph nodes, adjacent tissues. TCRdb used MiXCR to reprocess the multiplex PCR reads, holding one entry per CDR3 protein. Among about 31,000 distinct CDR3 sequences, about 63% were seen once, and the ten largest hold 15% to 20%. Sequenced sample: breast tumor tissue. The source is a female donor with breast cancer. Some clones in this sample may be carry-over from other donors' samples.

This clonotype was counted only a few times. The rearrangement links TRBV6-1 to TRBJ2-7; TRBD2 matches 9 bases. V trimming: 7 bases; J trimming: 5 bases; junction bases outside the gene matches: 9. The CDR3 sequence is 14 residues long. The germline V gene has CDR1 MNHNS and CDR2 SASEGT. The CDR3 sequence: CASKREAGADEQYF. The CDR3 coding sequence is TGTGCCAGCAAGCGGGAGGCAGGGGCCGACGAGCAGTACTTC.

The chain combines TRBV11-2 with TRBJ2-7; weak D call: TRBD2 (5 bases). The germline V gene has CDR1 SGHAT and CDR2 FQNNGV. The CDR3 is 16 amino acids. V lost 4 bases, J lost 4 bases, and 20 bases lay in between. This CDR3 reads CASSSSHGERGYEQYF. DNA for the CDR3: TGTGCCAGCAGCTCATCTCACGGGGAGAGAGGGTACGAGCAGTACTTC.

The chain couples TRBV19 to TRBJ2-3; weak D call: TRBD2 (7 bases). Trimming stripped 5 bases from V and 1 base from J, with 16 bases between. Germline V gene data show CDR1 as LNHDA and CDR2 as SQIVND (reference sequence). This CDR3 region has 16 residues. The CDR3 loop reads CASSPRAGAGTDTQYF. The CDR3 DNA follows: TGTGCCAGTAGTCCCCGTGCGGGGGCCGGCACAGATACGCAGTATTTT.

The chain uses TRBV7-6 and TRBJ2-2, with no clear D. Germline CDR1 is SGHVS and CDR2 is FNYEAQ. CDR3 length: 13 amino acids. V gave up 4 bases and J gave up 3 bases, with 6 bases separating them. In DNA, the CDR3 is TGTGCCAGCAGCTCACAGTACACCGGGGAGCTGTTTTTT. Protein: CASSSQYTGELFF.

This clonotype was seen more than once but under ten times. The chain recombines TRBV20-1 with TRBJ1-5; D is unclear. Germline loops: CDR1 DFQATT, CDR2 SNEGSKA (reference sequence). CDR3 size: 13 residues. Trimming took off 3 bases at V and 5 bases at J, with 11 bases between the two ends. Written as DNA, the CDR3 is TGCAGTGCTAGCAGTAAGTGGGATCAGCCCCAGCATTTT. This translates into CSASSKWDQPQHF.

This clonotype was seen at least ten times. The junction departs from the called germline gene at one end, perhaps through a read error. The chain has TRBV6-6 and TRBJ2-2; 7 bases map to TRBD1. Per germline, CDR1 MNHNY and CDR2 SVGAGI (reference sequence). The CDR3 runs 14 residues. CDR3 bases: TGTGCCAGCAGTCACTCGACAGGGACCGGGGAGCTGTTTTTT. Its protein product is CASSHSTGTGELFF.

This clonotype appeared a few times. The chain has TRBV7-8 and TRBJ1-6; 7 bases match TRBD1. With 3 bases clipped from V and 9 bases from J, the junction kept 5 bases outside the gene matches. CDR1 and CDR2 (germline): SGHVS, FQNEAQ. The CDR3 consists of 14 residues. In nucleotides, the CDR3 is TGTGCCAGCAGCTTGGACAGGTTGTTTTCACCCCTCCACTTT. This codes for CASSLDRLFSPLHF.

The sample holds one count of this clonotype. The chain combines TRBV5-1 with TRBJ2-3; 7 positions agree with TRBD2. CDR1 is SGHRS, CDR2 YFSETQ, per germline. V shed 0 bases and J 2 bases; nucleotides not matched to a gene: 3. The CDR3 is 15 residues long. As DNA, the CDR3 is TGCGCCAGCAGCTTGGCCGGGACTAACACAGATACGCAGTATTTT. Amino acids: CASSLAGTNTDTQYF.

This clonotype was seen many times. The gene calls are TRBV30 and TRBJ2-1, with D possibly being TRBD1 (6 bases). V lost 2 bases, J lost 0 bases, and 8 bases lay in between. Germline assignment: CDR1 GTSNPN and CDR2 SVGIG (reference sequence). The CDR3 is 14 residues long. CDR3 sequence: CAWSQGSSYNEQFF. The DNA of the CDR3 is TGTGCCTGGAGTCAGGGGAGCTCCTACAATGAGCAGTTCTTC.

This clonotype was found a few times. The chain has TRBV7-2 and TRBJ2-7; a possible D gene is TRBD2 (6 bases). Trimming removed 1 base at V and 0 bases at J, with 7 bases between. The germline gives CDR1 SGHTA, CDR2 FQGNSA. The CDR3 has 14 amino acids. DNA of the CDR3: TGTGCCAGCAGCTTAGGCGGGATCTCCTACGAGCAGTACTTC. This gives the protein CASSLGGISYEQYF.

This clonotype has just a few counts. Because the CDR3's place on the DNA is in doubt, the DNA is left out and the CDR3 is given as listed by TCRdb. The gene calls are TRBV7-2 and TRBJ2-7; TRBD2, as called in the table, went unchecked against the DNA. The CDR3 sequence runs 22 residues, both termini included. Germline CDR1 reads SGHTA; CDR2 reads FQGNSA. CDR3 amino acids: CASSFYICSVRSGGLHNYEQYF.

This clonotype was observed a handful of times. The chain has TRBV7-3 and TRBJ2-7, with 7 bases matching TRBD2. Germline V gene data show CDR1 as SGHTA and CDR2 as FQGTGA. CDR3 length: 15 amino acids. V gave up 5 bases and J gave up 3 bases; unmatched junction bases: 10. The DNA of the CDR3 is TGTGCCAGCAGCCTAATTGGGGGGGAGGGCTACGAGCAGTACTTC. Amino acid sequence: CASSLIGGEGYEQYF.

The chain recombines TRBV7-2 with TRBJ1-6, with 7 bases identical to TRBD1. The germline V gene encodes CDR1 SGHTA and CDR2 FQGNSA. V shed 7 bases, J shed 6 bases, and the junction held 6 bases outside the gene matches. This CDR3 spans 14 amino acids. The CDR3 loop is CASTQEGANSPLHF. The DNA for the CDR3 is TGTGCCAGCACCCAGGAGGGGGCTAATTCACCCCTCCACTTT.

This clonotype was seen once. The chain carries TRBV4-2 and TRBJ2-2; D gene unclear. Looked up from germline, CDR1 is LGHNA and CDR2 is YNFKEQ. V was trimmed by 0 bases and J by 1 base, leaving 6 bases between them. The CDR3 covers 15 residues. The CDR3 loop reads CASSQDPGNTGELFF. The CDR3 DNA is TGTGCCAGCAGCCAAGATCCTGGGAACACCGGGGAGCTGTTTTTT.

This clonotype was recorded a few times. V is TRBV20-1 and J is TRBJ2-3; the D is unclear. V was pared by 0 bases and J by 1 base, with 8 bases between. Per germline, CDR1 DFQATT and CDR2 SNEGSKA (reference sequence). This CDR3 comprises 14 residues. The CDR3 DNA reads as TGCAGTGCTAGAGAGTATACGGGCACAGATACGCAGTATTTT. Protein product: CSAREYTGTDTQYF.

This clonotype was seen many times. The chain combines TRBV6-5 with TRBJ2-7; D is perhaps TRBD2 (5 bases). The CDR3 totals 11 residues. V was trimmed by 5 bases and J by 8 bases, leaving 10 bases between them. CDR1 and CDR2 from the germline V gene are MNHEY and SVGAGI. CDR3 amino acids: CASSPRDKQYF. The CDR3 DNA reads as TGTGCCAGCAGTCCCCGGGATAAGCAGTACTTC.

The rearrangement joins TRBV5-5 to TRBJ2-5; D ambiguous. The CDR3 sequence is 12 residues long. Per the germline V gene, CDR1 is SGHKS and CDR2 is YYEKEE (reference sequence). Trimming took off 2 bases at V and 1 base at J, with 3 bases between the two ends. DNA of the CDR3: TGTGCCAGCAGCTTTGGCCAAGAGACCCAGTACTTC. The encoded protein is CASSFGQETQYF.

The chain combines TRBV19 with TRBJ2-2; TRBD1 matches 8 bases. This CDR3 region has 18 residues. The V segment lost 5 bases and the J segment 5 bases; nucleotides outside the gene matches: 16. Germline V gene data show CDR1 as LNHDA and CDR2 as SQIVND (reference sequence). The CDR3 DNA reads TGTGCCAGTAGTGCTACGCTAGCAGGGGGCGCTTGGACCGGGGAGCTGTTTTTT. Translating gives CASSATLAGGAWTGELFF.

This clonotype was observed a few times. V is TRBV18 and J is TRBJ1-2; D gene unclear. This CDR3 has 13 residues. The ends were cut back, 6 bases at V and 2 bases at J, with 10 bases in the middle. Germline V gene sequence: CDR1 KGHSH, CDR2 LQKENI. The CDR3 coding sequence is TGTGCCAGCTCTCGCGACACGAACTATGGCTACACCTTC. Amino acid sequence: CASSRDTNYGYTF.

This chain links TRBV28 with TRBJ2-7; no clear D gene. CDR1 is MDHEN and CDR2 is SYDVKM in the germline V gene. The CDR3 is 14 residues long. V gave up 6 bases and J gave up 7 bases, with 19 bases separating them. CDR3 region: CASRSTMGLGEQYF. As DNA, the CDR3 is TGTGCCAGCAGGTCTACGATGGGCCTGGGAGAGCAGTACTTC.

The CDR3 is CSARDRGGFYEQYF. The CDR3 DNA is TGCAGTGCTCGGGACAGGGGAGGGTTCTACGAGCAGTACTTC. The V gene is TRBV20-1, the J gene TRBJ2-7, with 10 bases fitting TRBD1. This CDR3 region has 14 residues. J lost 3 bases, V lost 5 bases, and 7 bases had no gene match. Germline V CDR1 and CDR2: DFQATT, SNEGSKA (reference sequence).

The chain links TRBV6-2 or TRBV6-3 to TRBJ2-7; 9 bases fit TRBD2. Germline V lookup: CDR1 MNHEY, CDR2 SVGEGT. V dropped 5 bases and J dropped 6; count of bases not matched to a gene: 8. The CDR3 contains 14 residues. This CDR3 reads CASSVSGSKSEQYF. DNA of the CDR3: TGTGCCAGCAGTGTTAGCGGGAGTAAGTCCGAGCAGTACTTC.

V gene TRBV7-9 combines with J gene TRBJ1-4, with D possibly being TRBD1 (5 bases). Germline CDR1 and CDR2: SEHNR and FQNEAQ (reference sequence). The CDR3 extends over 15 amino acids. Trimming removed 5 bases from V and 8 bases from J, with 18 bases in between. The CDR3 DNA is TGTGCCAGCAGCCAGAGGTGGCAGGGAGAAGAAAAACTGTTTTTT. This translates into CASSQRWQGEEKLFF.

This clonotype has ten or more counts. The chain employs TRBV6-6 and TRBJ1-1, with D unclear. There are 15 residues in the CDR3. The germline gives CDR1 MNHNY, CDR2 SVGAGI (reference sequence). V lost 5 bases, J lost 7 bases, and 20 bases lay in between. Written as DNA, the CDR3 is TGTGCCAGCAGTCCCTATGTGGCAGGAGGAAATGAAGCTTTCTTT. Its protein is CASSPYVAGGNEAFF.

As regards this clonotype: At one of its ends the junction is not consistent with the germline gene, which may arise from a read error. The CDR3 DNA sequence: TGTGCCAGCAGCCACGTGGGGCCCTATGGCTACGCCTTC. It yields the protein CASSHVGPYGYAF. The chain joins TRBV14 to TRBJ1-2, with D perhaps TRBD1 (5 bases). The CDR3 spans 13 residues. Germline assignment: CDR1 SGHDN and CDR2 FVKESK.

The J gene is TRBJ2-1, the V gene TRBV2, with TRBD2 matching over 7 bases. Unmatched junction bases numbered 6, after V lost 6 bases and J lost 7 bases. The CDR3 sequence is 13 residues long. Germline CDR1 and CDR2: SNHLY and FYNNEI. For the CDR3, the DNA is TGTGCCAGCAGGTGGGAGGGCCAAAATGAGCAGTTCTTC. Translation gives CASRWEGQNEQFF.